The 22 T cell receptor beta chains presented below share a single source sample, sequenced in a study of cytomegalovirus exposure and HLA in healthy donors. It was with 60 Vbeta and 13 Jbeta primers that the PCR ran. Assay: immunoSEQ multiplex PCR; the TCRdb copy retains only in-frame clones and omits some. The sample carries about 150,000 clones, roughly 80% recorded once. The specimen was PBMCs. These receptors were collected from a man aged 35 to 55 in good health and CMV-seropositive.

The V gene is TRBV25-1, the J gene TRBJ2-3; possibly TRBD2 for D (6 bases). This CDR3 is 17 amino acids long. CDR1 and CDR2 from the germline V gene are MGHDK and SYGVNS. V gave up 1 base and J gave up 3 bases, with 17 bases separating them. CDR3 region: CASSEWGVGSDTDTQYF. The CDR3 DNA reads as TGTGCCAGCAGTGAATGGGGGGTCGGGAGCGATACAGATACGCAGTATTTT.

The chain uses TRBV6-6 and TRBJ1-2, with 7 positions matching TRBD1. The germline V gene has CDR1 MNHNY and CDR2 SVGAGI (reference sequence). Germline trimming cut 6 bases from V and 3 bases from J; bases unmatched to any gene: 10. CDR3 length: 15 residues. DNA for the CDR3: TGTGCCAGCAGACTGGAGGAGGGGGCGGACTATGGCTACACCTTC. Residues: CASRLEEGADYGYTF.

Only one count was recorded for this clone. This chain connects TRBV5-1 to TRBJ1-1, with D possibly matching TRBD1 (5 bases). Germline values: CDR1 SGHRS, CDR2 YFSETQ. The CDR3 is 13 amino acids. Trimming removed 7 bases from V and 4 bases from J, with 14 bases in between. The CDR3: CASGGAGSTEAFF. Here the CDR3 DNA reads TGCGCCAGCGGAGGGGCAGGGAGCACTGAAGCTTTCTTT.

This clone has just a few counts. As DNA, the CDR3 is TGCAGCGTGGGGACAGGGCGTTACGAGCAGTACTTC. Encoded protein: CSVGTGRYEQYF. This rearrangement joins TRBV29-1 to TRBJ2-7, with 9 bases that match TRBD1. Germline V gene lookup returns CDR1 SQVTM and CDR2 ANQGSEA. CDR3 length: 12 amino acids. J gave up 4 bases and V 6 bases, and 4 bases lay outside the gene matches.

This clone was seen only a few times. The chain carries TRBV21-1 and TRBJ2-7; the table's D call, TRBD1, has no DNA check behind it. TRBV21-1 is assigned pseudogene status. The CDR3 is made up of 15 amino acids. CDR3 amino acids: CASGGGQGQNDEQYF. In DNA form, the CDR3 reads TGTGCCAGCGGGGGGGGACAGGGGCAGAACGACGAGCAGTACTTC.

The V and J genes are TRBV5-1 and TRBJ2-5; D possibly corresponds to TRBD2 (5 bases). The CDR3 loop spans 12 amino acids. Germline V gives CDR1 SGHRS, CDR2 YFSETQ. V was cut by 0 bases and J by 7 bases, with 7 bases left in between. CDR3 in amino acids: CASSLAEGTQYF. The DNA of the CDR3 is TGCGCCAGCAGCTTGGCCGAGGGGACCCAGTACTTC.

This chain joins TRBV28 and TRBJ1-2; D is ambiguous. Trimming left V 5 bases short and J 7 bases short, with 20 bases between. Germline values: CDR1 MDHEN, CDR2 SYDVKM. This CDR3 has 15 amino acids. CDR3 region: CASSLRVGSPPGYTF. The CDR3 DNA reads TGTGCCAGCAGTCTACGGGTAGGCTCCCCCCCTGGCTACACCTTC.

The genes are TRBV5-1 and TRBJ2-5; 9 positions match TRBD2. The germline V gene has CDR1 SGHRS and CDR2 YFSETQ. This CDR3 is 19 amino acids long. V trimming: 4 bases; J trimming: 5 bases; junction bases outside the gene matches: 21. The CDR3 loop is CASSPTGPTSGHFRETQYF. The CDR3 coding sequence is TGCGCCAGCAGCCCTACCGGCCCTACTAGCGGGCATTTTAGGGAGACCCAGTACTTC.

This clone was detected once. The chain combines TRBV27 with TRBJ2-7; a weak D match, TRBD2 (6 bases). The ends were cut back, 11 bases at V and 4 bases at J, with 21 bases in the middle. The germline V gene has CDR1 MNHEY and CDR2 SMNVEV (reference sequence). CDR3 length: 14 amino acids. This CDR3 reads CAARPATGDYEQYF. CDR3 bases: TGTGCCGCACGACCAGCGACGGGGGATTACGAGCAGTACTTC.

This chain connects TRBV18 to TRBJ1-1; D unclear. The CDR3 consists of 13 residues. Trimming cost V 0 bases and J 5 bases, with 7 bases left between them. Germline V gives CDR1 KGHSH, CDR2 LQKENI. The CDR3 DNA reads TGTGCCAGCTCACCACCGGTGAGGACTGAAGCTTTCTTT. The encoded protein is CASSPPVRTEAFF.

V is TRBV11-2 and J is TRBJ2-5; TRBD2 is a possible D gene (5 bases). CDR3 size: 13 residues. From germline, CDR1 is SGHAT and CDR2 FQNNGV. Between the trimmed V and J ends, which lost 3 bases and 7 bases, there was a span of 12 bases. The CDR3 sequence is CASSLPSWVTQYF. The CDR3 DNA follows: TGTGCCAGCAGCTTGCCTAGCTGGGTGACCCAGTACTTC.

This clone was picked up a small number of times. V and J are TRBV27 and TRBJ2-5, with 9 positions matching TRBD1. This CDR3 comprises 14 residues. J was trimmed by 5 bases and V by 6 bases; bases with no gene match: 7. Germline V gives CDR1 MNHEY, CDR2 SMNVEV (reference sequence). CDR3 coding DNA: TGTGCCAGCAGCGACAGGGGGATCTCGGAGACCCAGTACTTC. This encodes CASSDRGISETQYF.

This chain links TRBV27 with TRBJ2-1, with D tentatively TRBD1 (6 bases). The V gene lost 5 bases and the J gene lost 2 bases, with 16 bases spanning the gap. CDR3 length: 16 residues. Germline CDR1 reads MNHEY; CDR2 reads SMNVEV (reference sequence). The CDR3 is CASSPWTVKPYNEQFF. CDR3 DNA sequence: TGTGCCAGCAGTCCCTGGACAGTTAAACCCTACAATGAGCAGTTCTTC.

This clone has more than one count but fewer than ten. The chain links TRBV7-9 to TRBJ2-1, with TRBD2 as a possible D gene (6 bases). The CDR3 is 15 amino acids. The V end was cut by 5 bases, the J end by 5 bases, with 16 bases between. Germline V gene sequence: CDR1 SEHNR, CDR2 FQNEAQ (reference sequence). The CDR3, as DNA: TGTGCCAGCAGCCCAGCCGGGAGTGAGAACAATGAGCAGTTCTTC. Its protein is CASSPAGSENNEQFF.

The chain combines TRBV5-6 with TRBJ2-3; D is uncertain. The ends were cut back, 1 base at V and 3 bases at J, with 9 bases in the middle. The germline V gene has CDR1 SGHDT and CDR2 YYEEEE. The CDR3 is made up of 14 amino acids. CDR3 bases: TGTGCCAGCAGCTTGCTGGGCCTGACAGATACGCAGTATTTT. Translated: CASSLLGLTDTQYF. Together with reference TRBV5-6 and TRBJ2-3, the CDR3 gives the full variable domain: DAGVTQSPTHLIKTRGQQVTLRCSPKSGHDTVSWYQQALGQGPQFIFQYYEEEERQRGNFPDRFSGHQFPNYSSELNVNALLLGDSALYLCASSLLGLTDTQYFGPGTRLTVL.

This chain connects TRBV15 to TRBJ1-4, with D uncertain. Trimming pared 4 bases from V and 11 bases from J, leaving 20 bases between. The CDR3 runs 15 residues. CDR1 is LNHNV, CDR2 YYDKDF, per germline (reference sequence). As DNA, the CDR3 is TGTGCCACCAGCAAAGAACCGGGATTTGGAGTCAAACTGTTTTTT. It is translated as CATSKEPGFGVKLFF.

This clone was picked up one time. The rearrangement links TRBV14 to TRBJ2-5; perhaps TRBD2 as D (5 bases). Germline V CDR1 and CDR2: SGHDN, FVKESK. The CDR3 covers 18 residues. The V and J ends lost 1 base and 9 bases respectively, with 27 bases between them. This chain's CDR3 is CASSQGGWVGRPSSAQYF. CDR3 DNA sequence: TGTGCCAGCAGCCAAGGTGGTTGGGTAGGGAGACCCAGCAGTGCCCAGTACTTC.

A remark on this clone: A junction end diverges from the germline sequence, so it may reflect a read error. The V call is TRBV5-1, the J call TRBJ2-2; maybe TRBD2 (6 bases). The CDR3 spans 17 residues. The V gene's germline CDR1 is SGHRS and CDR2 YFSETQ. The CDR3 sequence is CASSLDHVGDYTGELFF. The CDR3, as DNA: TGCGCTAGCAGCTTGGATCACGTGGGGGACTACACCGGGGAGCTGTTTTTT.

This sequence joins TRBV6-5 and TRBJ2-5; 9 positions agree with TRBD2. This CDR3 region has 14 residues. CDR1 is MNHEY and CDR2 is SVGAGI in the germline V gene. Trimming removed 7 bases from V and 4 bases from J; junction bases left unmatched: 7. The CDR3 DNA sequence: TGTGCCAGCACGGGTAGCGGGAGAGTAGAGACCCAGTACTTC. Its protein product is CASTGSGRVETQYF.

In its sample, this clone was seen a few times. The chain carries TRBV6-5 and TRBJ1-1, with 8 bases aligning to TRBD1. There are 15 residues in the CDR3. Germline CDR1 and CDR2: MNHEY and SVGAGI. With 6 bases clipped from V and 5 bases from J, the junction kept 11 bases outside the gene matches. The CDR3 sequence: CASRFQGAVGTEAFF. The CDR3 coding sequence is TGTGCCAGCAGGTTTCAGGGGGCTGTCGGGACTGAAGCTTTCTTT.

This clone was observed a few times. V is TRBV6-6 and J is TRBJ2-7, with 12 positions matching TRBD1. Per germline, CDR1 MNHNY and CDR2 SVGAGI (reference sequence). V was clipped by 7 bases and J by 7 bases; unmatched bases: 14. The CDR3 sequence is 16 residues long. The CDR3 loop reads CASTSKRGQGAREQYF. The CDR3 nucleotides read TGTGCCAGCACCTCCAAGCGGGGACAGGGGGCGAGAGAGCAGTACTTC.

The chain uses TRBV7-9 and TRBJ2-2; D is unresolved. V was shortened by 5 bases and J by 1 base, with 5 bases between the two germline ends. Germline assignment: CDR1 SEHNR and CDR2 FQNEAQ (reference sequence). This CDR3 is built from 13 residues. The CDR3 spells CASSRGNTGELFF. The CDR3 coding sequence is TGTGCCAGCAGCCGAGGGAACACCGGGGAGCTGTTTTTT.